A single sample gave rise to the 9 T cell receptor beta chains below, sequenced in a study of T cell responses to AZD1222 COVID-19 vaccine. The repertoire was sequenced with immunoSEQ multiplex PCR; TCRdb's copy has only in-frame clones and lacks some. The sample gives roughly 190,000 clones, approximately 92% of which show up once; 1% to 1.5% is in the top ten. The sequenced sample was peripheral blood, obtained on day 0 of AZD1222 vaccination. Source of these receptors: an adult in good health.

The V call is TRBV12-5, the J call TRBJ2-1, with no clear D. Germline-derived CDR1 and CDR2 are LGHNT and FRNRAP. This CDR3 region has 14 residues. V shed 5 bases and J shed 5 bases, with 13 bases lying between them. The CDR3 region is CASGLLGSHNEQFF. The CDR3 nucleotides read TGTGCTAGTGGTCTCCTGGGGTCCCACAATGAGCAGTTCTTC.

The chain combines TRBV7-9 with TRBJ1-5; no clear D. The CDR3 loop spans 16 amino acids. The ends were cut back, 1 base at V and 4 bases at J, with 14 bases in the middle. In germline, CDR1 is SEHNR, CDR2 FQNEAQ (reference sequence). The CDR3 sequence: CASSLGFGQDNQPQHF. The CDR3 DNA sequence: TGTGCCAGCAGCTTAGGGTTTGGGCAGGATAATCAGCCCCAGCATTTT.

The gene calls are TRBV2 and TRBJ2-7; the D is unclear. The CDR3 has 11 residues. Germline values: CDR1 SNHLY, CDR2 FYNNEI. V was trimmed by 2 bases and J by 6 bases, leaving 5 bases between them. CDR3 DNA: TGTGCCAGCAGTGAATCTATCGAGCAGTACTTC. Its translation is CASSESIEQYF.

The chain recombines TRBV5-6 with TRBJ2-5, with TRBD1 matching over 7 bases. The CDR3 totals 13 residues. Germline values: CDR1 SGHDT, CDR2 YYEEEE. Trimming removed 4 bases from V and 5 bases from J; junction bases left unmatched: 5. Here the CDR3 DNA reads TGTGCCAGCAGCCTGACAGGGCGGGAGACCCAGTACTTC. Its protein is CASSLTGRETQYF.

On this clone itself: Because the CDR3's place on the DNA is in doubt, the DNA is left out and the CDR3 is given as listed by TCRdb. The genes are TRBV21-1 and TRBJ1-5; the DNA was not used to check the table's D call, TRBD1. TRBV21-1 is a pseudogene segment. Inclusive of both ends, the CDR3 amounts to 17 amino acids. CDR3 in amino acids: CASSKAEFGGGNQPQHF.

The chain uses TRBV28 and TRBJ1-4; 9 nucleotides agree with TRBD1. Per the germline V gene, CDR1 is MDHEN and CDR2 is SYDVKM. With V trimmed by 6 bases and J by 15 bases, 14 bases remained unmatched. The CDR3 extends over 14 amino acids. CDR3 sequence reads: CASRPPGQGSRVFF. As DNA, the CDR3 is TGTGCCAGCAGACCCCCGGGACAGGGAAGTCGAGTGTTTTTT.

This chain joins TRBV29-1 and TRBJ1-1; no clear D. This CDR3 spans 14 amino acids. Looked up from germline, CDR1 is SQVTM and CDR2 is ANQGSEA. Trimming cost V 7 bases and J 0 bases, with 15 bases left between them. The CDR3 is CSAHSDPMNTEAFF. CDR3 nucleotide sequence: TGCAGCGCCCATTCGGACCCTATGAACACTGAAGCTTTCTTT.

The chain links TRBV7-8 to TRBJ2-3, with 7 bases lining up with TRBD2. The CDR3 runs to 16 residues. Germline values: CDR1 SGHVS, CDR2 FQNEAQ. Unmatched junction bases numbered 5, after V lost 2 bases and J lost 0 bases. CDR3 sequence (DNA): TGTGCCAGCAGCTTATGGGGGGGGTCTAGCACAGATACGCAGTATTTT. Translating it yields CASSLWGGSSTDTQYF.

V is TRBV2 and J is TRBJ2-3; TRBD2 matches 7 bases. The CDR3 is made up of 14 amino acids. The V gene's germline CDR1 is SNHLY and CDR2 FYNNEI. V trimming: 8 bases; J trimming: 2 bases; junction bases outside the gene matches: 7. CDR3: CASEQRGYTDTQYF. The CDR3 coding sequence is TGTGCCAGCGAGCAGCGGGGTTACACAGATACGCAGTATTTT.